This T cell receptor (beta chain) was documented in a study of blood T cell repertoires in COVID-19. Study-level background: Samples of COVID-19 (acute and convalescent) were obtained from the United States, Italy and Spain. Sources were T cells, B-cell-depleted T cells, or PBMCs; the material itself was cDNA or gDNA.

Trimming removed 0 bases from V and 1 base from J; junction bases left unmatched: 5. This CDR3 spans 17 amino acids. CDR1 and CDR2 from the germline V gene are LGHNA and YSLEER. This clone was counted ten times or more. Before being deemed recovered, Cohort 3 donors had two negative PCRs, clearance, or symptom resolution. In the original processing: Estimates of nucleated cell counts were drawn from the amplification of reference gene primers. Sequencing was performed with immunoSEQ multiplex PCR; in TCRdb, only in-frame clones are kept and a portion is missing. The V and J calls and clone size come from that table; D and trimming were worked out from the DNA. This sample has about 200,000 clones, with around 84% found just once.

The chain employs TRBV4-3 and TRBJ1-3; TRBD1 agrees at 8 bases. The receptor was derived from a man aged 35-49 years who had recovered from COVID-19. Sequenced input: PBMCs or T cells enriched from blood (not recorded which). The CDR3 region is CASSQDAGGFSGNTIYF. CDR3 nucleotides: TGCGCCAGCAGCCAAGATGCAGGGGGCTTTTCTGGAAACACCATATATTTT.